A selection of T cell receptor beta chains follows, all from one sample in a study of blood T cell repertoires in COVID-19. Some clones are missing from TCRdb's copy, which holds only in-frame ones; the method was immunoSEQ multiplex PCR. The sample comprises roughly 74,000 clones, approximately 86% of which are singletons, and around 2% rests with the top ten. Sequencing input: peripheral blood. The source is a woman older than 75 with active or convalescent COVID-19. CDR3s include the opening cysteine and the closing phenylalanine or tryptophan. Fields, in order: V gene, clone size, D gene, J gene, CDR3 protein, CDR3 DNA. A D gene is named only where the DNA matches it firmly. Some rows have no size entry. The others give once, few or many, or a class for an expanded clone.

V gene: TRBV29-1; clone size: -; D gene: TRBD1; J gene: TRBJ1-1; CDR3 protein: CSVEDRDRGAEAFF; CDR3 DNA: TGCAGCGTTGAAGATCGGGACAGGGGCGCTGAAGCTTTCTTT
V gene: TRBV10-2; clone size: -; D gene: -; J gene: TRBJ1-4; CDR3 protein: CASSWTVTEEKLFF; CDR3 DNA: TGCGCCAGCAGTTGGACAGTAACGGAAGAAAAACTGTTTTTT
V gene: TRBV28; clone size: once; D gene: -; J gene: TRBJ2-1; CDR3 protein: CASSPFEGGSYNEQFF; CDR3 DNA: TGTGCCAGCAGCCCCTTTGAGGGCGGCTCATACAATGAGCAGTTCTTC
V gene: TRBV4-3; clone size: -; D gene: TRBD2; J gene: TRBJ2-1; CDR3 protein: CASSQDTGLAYEQFF; CDR3 DNA: TGCGCCAGCAGCCAAGATACAGGACTAGCCTATGAGCAGTTCTTC
V gene: TRBV18; clone size: -; D gene: TRBD1; J gene: TRBJ2-1; CDR3 protein: CASSPPGQGIGEQFF; CDR3 DNA: TGTGCCAGCTCACCACCGGGACAGGGTATCGGCGAGCAGTTCTTC
V gene: TRBV24-1; clone size: -; D gene: TRBD2; J gene: TRBJ2-5; CDR3 protein: CATSALGLAGEETQYF; CDR3 DNA: TGTGCCACCAGTGCCCTGGGACTAGCGGGGGAAGAGACCCAGTACTTC
V gene: TRBV5-5; clone size: -; D gene: -; J gene: TRBJ2-7; CDR3 protein: CASSLAGLSYEQYF; CDR3 DNA: TGTGCCAGCAGCTTGGCTGGACTCTCCTACGAGCAGTACTTC
V gene: TRBV7-9; clone size: -; D gene: -; J gene: TRBJ1-4; CDR3 protein: CASSRTPPGEKLFF; CDR3 DNA: TGTGCCAGCAGCCGGACTCCACCGGGTGAAAAACTGTTTTTT
V gene: TRBV18; clone size: -; D gene: TRBD1; J gene: TRBJ1-5; CDR3 protein: CASSPPPGQLVSNQPQHF; CDR3 DNA: TGTGCCAGCTCACCCCCGCCGGGACAGTTAGTTAGCAATCAGCCCCAGCATTTT
V gene: TRBV19; clone size: -; D gene: -; J gene: TRBJ1-4; CDR3 protein: CASSIAARMREKLFF; CDR3 DNA: TGTGCCAGTAGTATCGCGGCGAGGATGAGAGAAAAACTGTTTTTT
V gene: TRBV7-2; clone size: -; D gene: -; J gene: TRBJ2-3; CDR3 protein: CASSSSGDTQYF; CDR3 DNA: TGTGCCAGCAGCTCAAGCGGGGATACGCAGTATTTT
V gene: TRBV2; clone size: -; D gene: TRBD2; J gene: TRBJ2-3; CDR3 protein: CASSELGRGEDTQYF; CDR3 DNA: TGTGCCAGCAGTGAACTAGGGCGGGGGGAAGATACGCAGTATTTT
V gene: TRBV5-1; clone size: -; D gene: -; J gene: TRBJ1-5; CDR3 protein: CASSSQGNQPQHF; CDR3 DNA: TGCGCCAGCAGCTCACAGGGAAATCAGCCCCAGCATTTT
V gene: TRBV29-1; clone size: -; D gene: -; J gene: TRBJ1-2; CDR3 protein: CSVERTANYGYTF; CDR3 DNA: TGCAGCGTTGAGAGGACAGCTAACTATGGCTACACCTTC
V gene: TRBV7-3; clone size: -; D gene: -; J gene: TRBJ2-5; CDR3 protein: CASSQNGARIQETQYF; CDR3 DNA: TGTGCCAGCAGCCAAAATGGGGCTAGGATTCAAGAGACCCAGTACTTC
V gene: TRBV10-3; clone size: -; D gene: TRBD1; J gene: TRBJ2-1; CDR3 protein: CAIGYGTAYNEQFF; CDR3 DNA: TGTGCCATCGGATATGGGACAGCCTACAATGAGCAGTTCTTC
V gene: TRBV6-1; clone size: few; D gene: -; J gene: TRBJ1-5; CDR3 protein: CASSDTGRDPQHF; CDR3 DNA: TGTGCCAGCAGTGATACGGGGAGAGATCCCCAGCATTTT
V gene: TRBV3-1/TRBV3-2; clone size: -; D gene: TRBD2; J gene: TRBJ2-2; CDR3 protein: CASSQGSGGANTGELFF; CDR3 DNA: TGTGCCAGCAGCCAAGGTAGCGGGGGGGCGAACACCGGGGAGCTGTTTTTT
V gene: TRBV5-1; clone size: once; D gene: TRBD1; J gene: TRBJ2-7; CDR3 protein: CASSTTGAPSYEQYF; CDR3 DNA: TGCGCCAGCAGCACGACAGGGGCGCCCTCCTACGAGCAGTACTTC
V gene: TRBV6-5; clone size: -; D gene: TRBD1; J gene: TRBJ2-7; CDR3 protein: CASSYSGDRYYEQYF; CDR3 DNA: TGTGCCAGCAGTTACTCAGGGGACAGATACTACGAGCAGTACTTC
V gene: TRBV5-1; clone size: -; D gene: TRBD2; J gene: TRBJ2-1; CDR3 protein: CASSPGLADYNEQFF; CDR3 DNA: TGCGCCAGCAGCCCGGGACTAGCAGACTACAATGAGCAGTTCTTC
V gene: TRBV30; clone size: -; D gene: TRBD2; J gene: TRBJ2-7; CDR3 protein: CAWRRGAHEQYF; CDR3 DNA: TGTGCCTGGAGGCGGGGGGCCCACGAGCAGTACTTC
V gene: TRBV10-3; clone size: -; D gene: -; J gene: TRBJ1-3; CDR3 protein: CAISPQGARSGNTIYF; CDR3 DNA: TGTGCCATCAGTCCACAGGGAGCACGGTCTGGAAACACCATATATTTT
V gene: TRBV4-2; clone size: -; D gene: -; J gene: TRBJ2-1; CDR3 protein: CASRSARDFPFEQFF; CDR3 DNA: TGTGCCAGCAGGTCAGCGCGGGACTTCCCTTTTGAGCAGTTCTTC
V gene: TRBV9; clone size: -; D gene: -; J gene: TRBJ2-4; CDR3 protein: CASSGGQTINIQYF; CDR3 DNA: TGTGCCAGCAGCGGAGGACAGACAATAAACATTCAGTACTTC
V gene: TRBV5-4; clone size: -; D gene: TRBD2; J gene: TRBJ2-7; CDR3 protein: CASSLAGVLYEQYF; CDR3 DNA: TGTGCCAGCAGCTTAGCGGGAGTCCTCTACGAGCAGTACTTC